This T cell receptor (beta chain) was documented in a study of OX40 agonist ivuxolimab in advanced cancers. Germline V gene lookup returns CDR1 MNHEY and CDR2 SMNVEV (reference sequence). The CDR3 consists of 16 residues. Trimming removed 4 bases from V and 1 base from J; junction bases left unmatched: 9. Assay: immunoSEQ multiplex PCR; the TCRdb copy retains only in-frame clones and omits some. The data contain tens of thousands of clones, roughly 80% of them singletons. This receptor was identified in an adult with an advanced solid tumor such as melanoma, head and neck, liver or kidney cancer. Sequences were derived from CD4+ or CD8+ T cells sorted from blood, sampled in a trial of the OX40 agonist ivuxolimab. V is TRBV27 and J is TRBJ2-7; 8 bases align to TRBD1. CDR3 sequence reads: CASSSLGQGESYEQYF. The CDR3 nucleotides are TGTGCCAGCAGTTCCCTCGGACAGGGCGAGTCCTACGAGCAGTACTTC.